This T cell receptor (beta chain) was recorded in a study of preoperative IRX-2 immunotherapy in early breast cancer (dated by TCRdb to 2018 to 2020). Libraries were built with the immunoSEQ multiplex PCR assay. What TCRdb holds here is the immuneACCESS table cut down to in-frame rearrangements. Part of the clones is not present; checked against another copy, under half of the missing clones reflect an unresolved V gene, and the others are unexplained. The sample table records tens of thousands of clones; roughly 87% of these occur just once. 2% to 3% of the sample goes to the ten largest clones. Points on this clone: Its antigen remains undetermined. The sample holds no much larger clone one base away, and base qualities are not on file.

In light of the paper, this sample's treatment or condition label describes: preoperative locoregional IRX-2 cytokine immunotherapy. The samples were obtained from a phase Ib study that tested preoperative, locoregional IRX-2 cytokine immunotherapy designed to prime immune responses. The donors were early-stage breast cancer patients who were given IRX-2 prior to surgery. Sequencing was performed on lymph node tissue, taken from a patient treated with IRX-2 immunotherapy. This TCR came from a human donor with breast cancer.

CDR3 region: CASRPRWGENNEQFF. The nucleotide sequence reads as follows: TGTGCCAGCAGACCCCGGTGGGGGGAAAATAATGAGCAGTTCTTC. The V and J segments used are TRBV6-4 and TRBJ2-1, with TRBD2 perhaps the D gene, on 6 matching bases. The germline V gene gives CDR1 as MRHNA and CDR2 as SNTAGT. Relative to germline, V is 6 bases shorter and J is 7 bases shorter, with 19 bases between their ends. The CDR3 measures 15 amino acids from cysteine to phenylalanine. Only CDR3 DNA is held: 45 bases, read in frame from base 1.